This T cell receptor beta chain is from a study of cytomegalovirus exposure and HLA in healthy donors. Germline V gene data show CDR1 as SGHAT and CDR2 as FQNNGV. Trimming removed 0 bases from V and 1 base from J, with 6 bases in between. The CDR3 length is 14 residues. 13 Jbeta primers and 60 Vbeta primers were used for the PCR. This table comes from immunoSEQ multiplex PCR, and its TCRdb copy is limited to in-frame clones, with some not included. Seen here are 110,000 or so clones, approximately 76% observed once, and the top ten hold 15% to 20%. Sequences were obtained from PBMCs. The TCR sequence derives from a man between 50 and 59 years old in good health and CMV-seropositive. The chain recombines TRBV11-2 with TRBJ2-5; weak D call: TRBD2 (6 bases). The CDR3 spells CASSLEGLQETQYF. CDR3 DNA sequence: TGTGCCAGCAGCTTAGAGGGACTCCAAGAGACCCAGTACTTC.